This TCR beta chain was obtained from a study of brain T cells in children with intractable seizures (dated by TCRdb to about 2021). For context, the study as a whole: A NanoString immunology panel was first used to screen resected brain tissue from more than 40 pediatric epilepsy surgery cases for immune gene transcripts. Eight of the 12 selected surgery cases also had pre-surgery blood sequenced, which left four cases with brain tissue only.

Trimming accounts for 5 bases at V and 3 bases at J, while the number of junction bases matched to no gene is 12. Taken from cysteine to phenylalanine, the CDR3 has 18 residues. The kept DNA is CDR3 alone, 54 bases in frame from the first base. From the germline V gene (reference sequence), CDR1 is SEHNR and CDR2 is FQNEAQ. The investigation overall reported the following: The patients' HCMV serostatus was not known, and viral specificity was inferred solely from CDR3 sequence similarity. Because pre- and post-surgery blood were sequenced to different depths, clones absent from the pre-surgery sample may reflect undersampling.

Taken with the paper, the label for time point translates to: resected brain tissue, or blood drawn just prior to surgery. Surgery cases with the highest brain T cell transcript signatures were selected for TCR beta chain sequencing of brain tissue and, where available, blood. Prior to surgery, the patients had been treated with at least one anti-epileptic drug. The TCR-sequenced patients were children whose drug-resistant epilepsy was caused by tuberous sclerosis complex, focal cortical dysplasia, Rasmussen encephalitis or hemimegalencephaly. Bulk genomic DNA was isolated from unsorted brain tissue and whole blood using the Monarch genomic DNA purification kit. For this clone: The antigen it binds to is not known. The input lacks base qualities; no much larger clone sits a single base away.

TCR beta chain sequences were generated from genomic DNA using the immunoSEQ assay. From the authors' description of their analysis: CDR3 sequences that did not begin with the conserved framework cysteine at position 104 were removed by hand. To get clonality, the normalized Shannon's Diversity Index was subtracted from one, giving values from 0 (maximal diversity) to 1 (oligoclonal). Chi-squared comparison-of-proportions tests were used to check whether the frequency of the same CDR3 differed between samples, for example brain versus blood. Public clonotypes were found by searching immuneACCESS, and the VDJdb browser was used to assess similarity to known antiviral clonotypes. In its TCRdb copy, this immuneACCESS table keeps in-frame sequences only and misses some clones. Where compared with another copy, unresolved V genes explain less than half of these, and the others have no known cause. V, J and clone size reflect that table, while D and trimming were determined from the DNA. The sample profile shows tens of thousands of clones; roughly 91% of them were found once. Roughly 1.5% of the sample is taken by the ten largest.

This specimen was peripheral blood, taken at surgery. The chain is encoded by TRBV7-9 joined to TRBJ2-3, with 12 bases aligning to TRBD2. The origin of this receptor is a boy younger than two with tuberous sclerosis and intractable seizures. The CDR3 protein sequence reads: CASSRLRTSGILTDTQYF. In nucleotides, the sequence is TGTGCCAGCAGCCGGCTACGGACTAGCGGGATATTGACAGATACGCAGTATTTT.